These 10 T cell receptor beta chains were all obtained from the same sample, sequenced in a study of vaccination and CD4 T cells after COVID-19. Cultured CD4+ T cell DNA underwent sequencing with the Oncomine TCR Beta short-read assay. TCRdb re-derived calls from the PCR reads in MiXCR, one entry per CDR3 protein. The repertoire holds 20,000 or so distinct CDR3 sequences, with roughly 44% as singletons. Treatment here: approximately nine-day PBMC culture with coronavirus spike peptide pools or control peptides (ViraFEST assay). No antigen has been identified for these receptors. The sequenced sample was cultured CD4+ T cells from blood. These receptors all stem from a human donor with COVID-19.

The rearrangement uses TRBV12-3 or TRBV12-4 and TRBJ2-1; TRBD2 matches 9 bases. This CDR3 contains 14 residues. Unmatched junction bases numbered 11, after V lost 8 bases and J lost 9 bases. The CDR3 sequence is CASSPRGLAAEQFF. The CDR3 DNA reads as TGTGCCAGCTCCCCCCGGGGACTAGCCGCTGAGCAGTTCTTC.

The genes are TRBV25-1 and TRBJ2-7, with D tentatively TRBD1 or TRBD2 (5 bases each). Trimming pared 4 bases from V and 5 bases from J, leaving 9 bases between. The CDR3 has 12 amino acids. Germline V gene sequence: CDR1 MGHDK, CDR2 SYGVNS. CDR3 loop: CASSGGVHEQYF. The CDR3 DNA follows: TGTGCCAGCAGTGGAGGGGTCCACGAGCAGTACTTC.

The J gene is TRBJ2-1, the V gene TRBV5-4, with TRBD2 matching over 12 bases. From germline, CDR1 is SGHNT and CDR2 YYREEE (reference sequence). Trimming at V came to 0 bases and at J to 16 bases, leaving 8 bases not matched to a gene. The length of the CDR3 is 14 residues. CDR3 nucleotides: TGTGCCAGCAGCTTGGCCCTAGCGGGGGGGGAGCTATTCTTC. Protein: CASSLALAGGELFF.

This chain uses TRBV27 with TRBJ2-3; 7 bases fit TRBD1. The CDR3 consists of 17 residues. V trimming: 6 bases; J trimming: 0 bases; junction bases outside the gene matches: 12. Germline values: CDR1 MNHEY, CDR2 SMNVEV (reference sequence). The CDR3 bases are TGTGCCAGCAGAAGGGCCGCAGGGGGTTCCAGCACAGATACGCAGTATTTT. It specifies CASRRAAGGSSTDTQYF.

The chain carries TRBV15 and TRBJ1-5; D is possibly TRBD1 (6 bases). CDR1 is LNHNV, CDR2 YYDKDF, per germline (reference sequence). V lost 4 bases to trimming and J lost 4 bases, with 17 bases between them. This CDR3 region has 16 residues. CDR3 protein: CATSTTSLTGNQPQHF. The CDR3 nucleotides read TGTGCCACCAGCACTACTTCATTAACAGGGAATCAGCCCCAGCATTTT.

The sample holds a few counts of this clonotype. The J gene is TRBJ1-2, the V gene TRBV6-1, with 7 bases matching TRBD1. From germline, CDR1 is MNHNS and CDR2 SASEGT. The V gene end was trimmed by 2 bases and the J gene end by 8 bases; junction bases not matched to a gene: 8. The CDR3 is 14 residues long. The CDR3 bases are TGTGCCAGCAGTGAATCAGGGGGGGCTAGGGGCTACACCTTC. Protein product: CASSESGGARGYTF.

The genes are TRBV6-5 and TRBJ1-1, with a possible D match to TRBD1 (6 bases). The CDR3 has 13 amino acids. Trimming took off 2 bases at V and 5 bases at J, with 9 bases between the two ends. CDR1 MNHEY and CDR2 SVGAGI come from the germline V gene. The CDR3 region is CASSYKGGTEAFF. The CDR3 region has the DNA TGTGCCAGCAGTTACAAGGGGGGAACTGAAGCTTTCTTT.

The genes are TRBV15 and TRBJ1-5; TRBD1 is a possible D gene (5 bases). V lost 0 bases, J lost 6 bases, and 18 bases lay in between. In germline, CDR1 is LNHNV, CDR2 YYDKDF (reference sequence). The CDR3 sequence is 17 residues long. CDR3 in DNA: TGTGCCACCAGCAGAGACTCTTCGGGGCAGGTAACTCAGCCCCAGCATTTT. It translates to CATSRDSSGQVTQPQHF.

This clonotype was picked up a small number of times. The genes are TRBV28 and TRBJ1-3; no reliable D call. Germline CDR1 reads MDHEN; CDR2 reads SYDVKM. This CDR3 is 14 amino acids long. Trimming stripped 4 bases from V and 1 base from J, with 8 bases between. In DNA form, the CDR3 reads TGTGCCAGCAGTTCGTCGATGTCTGGAAACACCATATATTTT. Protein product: CASSSSMSGNTIYF.

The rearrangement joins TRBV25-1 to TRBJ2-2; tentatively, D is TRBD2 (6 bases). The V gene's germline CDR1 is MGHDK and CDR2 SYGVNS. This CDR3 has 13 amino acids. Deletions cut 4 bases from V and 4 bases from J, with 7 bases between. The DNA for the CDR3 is TGTGCCAGCAGTGTCGGGGGCACCGGGGAGCTGTTTTTT. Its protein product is CASSVGGTGELFF.